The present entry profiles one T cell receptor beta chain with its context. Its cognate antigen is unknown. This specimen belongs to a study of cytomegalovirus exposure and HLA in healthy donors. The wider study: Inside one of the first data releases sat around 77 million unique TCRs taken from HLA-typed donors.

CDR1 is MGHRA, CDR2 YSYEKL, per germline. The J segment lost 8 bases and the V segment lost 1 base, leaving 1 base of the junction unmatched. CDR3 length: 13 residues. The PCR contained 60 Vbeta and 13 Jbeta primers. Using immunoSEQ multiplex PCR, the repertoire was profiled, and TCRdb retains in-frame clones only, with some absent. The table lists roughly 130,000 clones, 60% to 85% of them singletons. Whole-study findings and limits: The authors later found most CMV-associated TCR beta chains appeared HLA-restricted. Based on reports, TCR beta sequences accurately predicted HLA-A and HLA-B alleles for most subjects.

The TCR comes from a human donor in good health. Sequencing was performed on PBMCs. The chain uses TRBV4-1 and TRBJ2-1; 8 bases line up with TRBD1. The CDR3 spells CASSQAGGDEQFF. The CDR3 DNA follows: TGCGCCAGCAGCCAAGCAGGGGGCGATGAGCAGTTCTTC.